Sequencing of this T cell receptor (beta chain) was carried out in a study of T cells in Graves' hyperthyroidism and ophthalmopathy. Regarding the study as a whole: Also found in blood were most expanded thyroid clonotypes above 0.001.

This clonotype was counted many times. Its antigen is unidentified. With a duration under 2 months, the hyperthyroidism was newly diagnosed in patients aged 18 to 65. Trimming cost V 0 bases and J 0 bases, with 17 bases left between them. Germline-derived CDR1 and CDR2 are DFQATT and SNEGSKA (reference sequence). This CDR3 is 18 amino acids long. There were TCR beta CDR3 regions amplified from RNA transcripts. HTBI primers were used for first-round RT-PCR of the TCR CDR3. TCRdb recomputed calls from the multiplex PCR reads with MiXCR, one row per CDR3 protein. The data show around 180,000 distinct CDR3 sequences, with about 18% seen just once and 25% to 35% held by the top ten.

The genes are TRBV20-1 and TRBJ2-2, with D unresolved. The sequence came from a woman between 50 and 59 years old with Graves' hyperthyroidism. Sequencing was carried out using blood. The CDR3 nucleotides are TGCAGTGCTAGAGATCCCCAATCCGGACCTGCGAACACCGGGGAGCTGTTTTTT. Its translation is CSARDPQSGPANTGELFF.